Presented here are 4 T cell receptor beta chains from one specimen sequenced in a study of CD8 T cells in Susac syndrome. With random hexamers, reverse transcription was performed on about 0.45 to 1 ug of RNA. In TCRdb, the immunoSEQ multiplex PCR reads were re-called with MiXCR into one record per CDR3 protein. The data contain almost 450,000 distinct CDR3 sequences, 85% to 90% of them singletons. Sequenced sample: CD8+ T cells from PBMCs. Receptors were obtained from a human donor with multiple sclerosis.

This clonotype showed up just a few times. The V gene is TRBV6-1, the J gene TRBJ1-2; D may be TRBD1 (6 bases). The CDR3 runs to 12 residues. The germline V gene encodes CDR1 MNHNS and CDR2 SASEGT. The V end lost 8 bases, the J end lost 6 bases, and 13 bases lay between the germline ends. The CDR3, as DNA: TGTGCCAGCGAACAGGGTGTCGATGGCTACACCTTC. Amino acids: CASEQGVDGYTF.

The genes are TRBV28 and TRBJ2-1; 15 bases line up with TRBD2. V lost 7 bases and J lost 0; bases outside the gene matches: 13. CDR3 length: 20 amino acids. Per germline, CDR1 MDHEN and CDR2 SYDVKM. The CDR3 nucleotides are TGTGCCAGCACCCCGGGACTAGCGGGAGGCCCCGTAGCCTCCTACAATGAGCAGTTCTTC. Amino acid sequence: CASTPGLAGGPVASYNEQFF.

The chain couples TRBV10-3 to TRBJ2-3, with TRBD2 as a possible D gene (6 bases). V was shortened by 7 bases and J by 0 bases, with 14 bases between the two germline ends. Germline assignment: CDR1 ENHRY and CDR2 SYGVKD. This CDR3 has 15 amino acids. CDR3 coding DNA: TGTGCCATCAAGGAGGGCAGTTTCAGCACAGATACGCAGTATTTT. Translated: CAIKEGSFSTDTQYF.

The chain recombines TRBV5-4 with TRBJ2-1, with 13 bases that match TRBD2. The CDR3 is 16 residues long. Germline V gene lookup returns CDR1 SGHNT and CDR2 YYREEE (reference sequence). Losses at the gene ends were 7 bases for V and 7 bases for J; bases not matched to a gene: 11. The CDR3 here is CASPKPGLAGRNEQFF. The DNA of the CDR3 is TGTGCCAGCCCTAAGCCGGGACTAGCGGGGAGGAATGAGCAGTTCTTC.